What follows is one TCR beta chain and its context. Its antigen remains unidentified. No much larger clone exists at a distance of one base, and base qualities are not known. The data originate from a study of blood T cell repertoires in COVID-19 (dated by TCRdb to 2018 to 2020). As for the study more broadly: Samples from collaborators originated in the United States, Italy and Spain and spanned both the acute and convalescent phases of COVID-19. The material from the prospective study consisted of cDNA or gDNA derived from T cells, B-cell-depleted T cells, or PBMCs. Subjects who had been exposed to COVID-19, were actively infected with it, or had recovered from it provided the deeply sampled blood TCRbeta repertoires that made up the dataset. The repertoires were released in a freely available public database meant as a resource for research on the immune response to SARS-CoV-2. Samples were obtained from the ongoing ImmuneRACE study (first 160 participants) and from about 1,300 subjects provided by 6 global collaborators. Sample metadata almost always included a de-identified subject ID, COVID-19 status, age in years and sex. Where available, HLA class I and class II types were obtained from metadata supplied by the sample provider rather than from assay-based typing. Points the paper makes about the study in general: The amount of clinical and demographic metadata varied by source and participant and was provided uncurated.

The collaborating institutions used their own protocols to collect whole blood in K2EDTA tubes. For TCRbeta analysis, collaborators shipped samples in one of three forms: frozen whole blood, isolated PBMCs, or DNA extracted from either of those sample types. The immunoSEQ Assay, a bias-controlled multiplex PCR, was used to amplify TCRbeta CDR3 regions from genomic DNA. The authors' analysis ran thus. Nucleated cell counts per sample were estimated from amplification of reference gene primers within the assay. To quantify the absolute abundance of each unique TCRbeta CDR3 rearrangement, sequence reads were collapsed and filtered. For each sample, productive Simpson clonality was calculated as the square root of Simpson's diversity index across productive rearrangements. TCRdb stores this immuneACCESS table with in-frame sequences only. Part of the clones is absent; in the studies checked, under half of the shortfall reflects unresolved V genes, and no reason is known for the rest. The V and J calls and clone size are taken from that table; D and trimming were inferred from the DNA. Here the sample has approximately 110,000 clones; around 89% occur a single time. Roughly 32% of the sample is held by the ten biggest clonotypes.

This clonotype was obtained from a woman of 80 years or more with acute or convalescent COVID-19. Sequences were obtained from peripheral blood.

The CDR3 sequence is CASSGQGTRYEQYF. The bases read TGTGCCAGCAGTGGACAGGGGACTCGCTACGAGCAGTACTTC. This chain is built from TRBV7-9 and TRBJ2-7, with TRBD1 matching 9 junction bases. Trimming takes 6 bases off V and 3 bases off J; junction bases not matched to a gene: 6. Via the germline V gene (reference sequence), CDR1 is SEHNR and CDR2 FQNEAQ. Spanning cysteine to phenylalanine, the CDR3 consists of 14 amino acids. This entry keeps only the CDR3 DNA: 42 bases, framed from base 1.